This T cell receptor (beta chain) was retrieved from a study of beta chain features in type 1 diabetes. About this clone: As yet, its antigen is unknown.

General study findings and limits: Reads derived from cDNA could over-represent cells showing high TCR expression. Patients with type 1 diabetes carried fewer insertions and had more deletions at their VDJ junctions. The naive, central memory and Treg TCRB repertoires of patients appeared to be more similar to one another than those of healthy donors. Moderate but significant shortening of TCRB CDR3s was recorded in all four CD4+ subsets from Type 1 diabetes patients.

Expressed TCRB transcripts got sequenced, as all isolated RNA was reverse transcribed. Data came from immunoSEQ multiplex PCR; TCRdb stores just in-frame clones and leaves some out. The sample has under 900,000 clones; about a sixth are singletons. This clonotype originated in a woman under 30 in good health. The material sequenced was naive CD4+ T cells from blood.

CDR3 nucleotides: TGTGCCAGCAGTCGACAGGGTATCAACATTCAGTACTTC. Protein: CASSRQGINIQYF. This rearrangement joins TRBV6-5 to TRBJ2-4, with 7 bases aligning to TRBD1. Germline V gene data show CDR1 as MNHEY and CDR2 as SVGAGI. CDR3 length: 13 amino acids. The V gene end was trimmed by 5 bases and the J gene end by 7 bases; junction bases not matched to a gene: 5.